Reported below is one T cell receptor beta chain. Its antigen remains unidentified. The data derive from a study of OX40 agonist ivuxolimab in advanced cancers. Study results and limitations: Clonal expansion by week 6 occurred in CD4+ and CD8+ blood T cells (at 0.1 to 3.0 mg/kg). Expanded clones belonging to CD8+ T cells outnumbered, on average, those of CD4+.

TCRdb's copy holds only in-frame clones and misses some; the assay was immunoSEQ multiplex PCR. This sample has some 76,000 clones, with more than 85% found just once. The receptor's source is an adult with an advanced solid tumor such as melanoma, head and neck, liver or kidney cancer. The material sequenced was CD4+ or CD8+ T cells sorted from blood, taken in a trial of the OX40 agonist ivuxolimab.

Written as DNA, the CDR3 is TGTGCCAGCAGCTTCCCTAATGATCCAGATACGCAGTATTTT. Protein product: CASSFPNDPDTQYF. The rearrangement links TRBV7-9 to TRBJ2-3, with no clear D. CDR1 is SEHNR and CDR2 is FQNEAQ in the germline V gene (reference sequence). V was pared by 3 bases and J by 4 bases, with 11 bases between. This CDR3 contains 14 residues. Complete variable domain (other parts from reference TRBV7-9 and TRBJ2-3): DTGVSQNPRHKITKRGQNVTFRCDPISEHNRLYWYRQTLGQGPEFLTYFQNEAQLEKSRLLSDRFSAERPKGSFSTLEIQRTEQGDSAMYLCASSFPNDPDTQYFGPGTRLTVL.